The 18 T cell receptor beta chains below were found in one sample sequenced in a study of post-analysis software for immune sequencing data. General observations from the study: TRBV5-6, TRBV5-1 and TRBV20-1 were among roughly 5 TRBV segments more frequent in patients than controls.

The antigens these receptors bind are not known. Tagging with unique molecular identifiers was a feature of the TCR beta cDNA libraries. TCRdb itself ran the PCR reads through MiXCR, one entry per CDR3 protein. The sample includes 170,000 or so distinct CDR3 sequences, 30% seen only once; the top ten take about 1.6%. Sequenced material: blood. The receptors come from a girl between 10 and 17 years old with multiple sclerosis.

This clonotype appeared many times. The rearrangement uses TRBV5-1 and TRBJ2-7, with 15 bases lining up with TRBD2. The CDR3 is 17 residues long. Germline V CDR1 and CDR2: SGHRS, YFSETQ. V shed 4 bases and J 0 bases; nucleotides not matched to a gene: 5. CDR3 in amino acids: CASSTGLAGGPSYEQYF. For the CDR3, the DNA is TGCGCCAGCAGCACGGGACTAGCGGGAGGTCCCTCCTACGAGCAGTACTTC.

The chain carries TRBV4-1 and TRBJ1-1; D is perhaps TRBD1 (6 bases). This CDR3 is 15 amino acids long. Trimming pared 1 base from V and 2 bases from J, leaving 11 bases between. Germline V gives CDR1 MGHRA, CDR2 YSYEKL. CDR3 protein: CASSQGTQGNTEAFF. The DNA of the CDR3 is TGCGCCAGCAGCCAAGGTACACAGGGCAACACTGAAGCTTTCTTT.

This clonotype was observed a handful of times. V and J are TRBV30 and TRBJ1-2; the match to TRBD1 covers 7 bases. Germline assignment: CDR1 GTSNPN and CDR2 SVGIG (reference sequence). Trimming took 7 bases from V and 3 from J; bases not matched to a gene: 5. The CDR3 is 12 amino acids. The CDR3 bases are TGTGCCTCTAACGACAGGGACTATGGCTACACCTTC. It translates to CASNDRDYGYTF.

This clonotype has at least ten counts. J is TRBJ2-1 and V is TRBV7-3; TRBD2 might be the D (6 bases). The CDR3 covers 15 residues. Trimming pared 2 bases from V and 0 bases from J, leaving 8 bases between. The germline CDR1 and CDR2 sequences are SGHTA and FQGTGA. The CDR3 nucleotides are TGTGCCAGCAGCTTAGACGGGAGCTCCTACAATGAGCAGTTCTTC. It is translated as CASSLDGSSYNEQFF.

The chain links TRBV12-3 or TRBV12-4 to TRBJ2-3, with D hard to call. V lost 6 bases and J lost 5, with 9 bases in between. The CDR3 has 12 residues. DNA of the CDR3: TGTGCCAGCAGGGGAATTGGAGATACGCAGTATTTT. Amino acids: CASRGIGDTQYF.

Regarding this clonotype: The junction departs from germline at one end; a sequencing error may be responsible. V is TRBV12-3 or TRBV12-4 and J is TRBJ2-1; D might be TRBD1 or TRBD2, each matching 5 bases. The CDR3 runs 12 residues. CDR3 in DNA: TGTGTCAGCAGGGACGACTGGAGCGAGCAGTTCTTC. Translated, it gives CVSRDDWSEQFF.

This clonotype was found a few times. This rearrangement joins TRBV7-8 to TRBJ2-4; 7 bases map to TRBD2. With V trimmed by 1 base and J by 3 bases, 12 bases remained unmatched. In germline, CDR1 is SGHVS, CDR2 FQNEAQ. This CDR3 comprises 18 residues. The CDR3 sequence: CASSLENRASGHKNIQYF. CDR3 coding DNA: TGTGCCAGCAGCTTAGAAAACCGGGCTAGCGGACACAAAAACATTCAGTACTTC.

This clonotype was counted at least ten times. The chain couples TRBV29-1 to TRBJ2-3, with D possibly matching TRBD1 (6 bases). V was shortened by 0 bases and J by 6 bases, with 10 bases between the two germline ends. The germline V gene has CDR1 SQVTM and CDR2 ANQGSEA. The CDR3 totals 13 residues. The CDR3 DNA reads TGCAGCGTTGAAGATACAGGACAGGATACGCAGTATTTT. Translated, it gives CSVEDTGQDTQYF.

A few counts support this clonotype. The rearrangement links TRBV5-1 to TRBJ2-1, with TRBD2 as a possible D gene (5 bases). Germline V lookup: CDR1 SGHRS, CDR2 YFSETQ. Deletions cut 5 bases from V and 8 bases from J, with 17 bases between. The CDR3 consists of 14 residues. In DNA, the CDR3 is TGCGCCAGCAGTTGGAGTACGAGGGTAGATGAGCAGTTCTTC. This sequence encodes CASSWSTRVDEQFF.

CDR3 in amino acids: CASSLQWSGSYEQYF. CDR3 in DNA: TGTGCCAGCAGTCTACAGTGGTCGGGCTCCTACGAGCAGTACTTC. V gene TRBV12-3 or TRBV12-4 combines with J gene TRBJ2-7; no reliable D call. V gave up 5 bases and J gave up 0 bases, with 14 bases separating them. This CDR3 region has 15 residues.

This clonotype has at least ten counts. The CDR3 region is CAISESPSSYEQYF. CDR3 DNA: TGTGCCATCAGTGAGTCCCCCAGTTCCTACGAGCAGTACTTC. The chain joins TRBV10-3 to TRBJ2-7; D gene ambiguous. The CDR3 length is 14 residues. The V end lost 0 bases, the J end lost 1 base, and 7 bases lay between the germline ends. Germline lookup yields CDR1 ENHRY and CDR2 SYGVKD.

This clonotype has only a few counts. This chain uses TRBV3-1 with TRBJ2-2; TRBD2 agrees at 7 bases. The germline gives CDR1 LGHDT, CDR2 YNNKEL (reference sequence). Unmatched junction bases numbered 4, after V lost 3 bases and J lost 3 bases. This CDR3 contains 15 residues. In DNA form, the CDR3 reads TGTGCCAGCAGCCACGGGGAGGGCCACACCGGGGAGCTGTTTTTT. Translated, it gives CASSHGEGHTGELFF. Variable domain in full (rest from reference TRBV3-1 and TRBJ2-2): DTAVSQTPKYLVTQMGNDKSIKCEQNLGHDTMYWYKQDSKKFLKIMFSYNNKELIINETVPNRFSPKSPDKAHLNLHINSLELGDSAVYFCASSHGEGHTGELFFGEGSRLTVL.

There are a few counts of this clonotype. Since a much larger clone is just one base distant, this may be a read error. V and J are TRBV5-1 and TRBJ2-5, with 7 bases lining up with TRBD1. The DNA matches TRBJ2-7 better at its end, which makes the J call doubtful. The CDR3 sequence is 13 residues long. Germline V gives CDR1 SGHRS, CDR2 YFSETQ. The CDR3 nucleotides are TGCGCCAGCGCCGTACAGGGGAGCGACGAGCAGTACTTC. This codes for CASAVQGSDEQYF.

Ten or more counts support this clonotype. This chain links TRBV7-3 with TRBJ2-7; 11 bases agree with TRBD2. The CDR3 extends over 14 amino acids. In germline, CDR1 is SGHTA, CDR2 FQGTGA. V lost 6 bases to trimming and J lost 5 bases; unmatched junction nucleotides: 6. Written as DNA, the CDR3 is TGTGCCAGCAGAACTAGCGGGAGAAGCAACGAGCAGTACTTC. Its translation is CASRTSGRSNEQYF. Variable domain in full (rest from reference TRBV7-3 and TRBJ2-7): GAGVSQTPSNKVTEKGKYVELRCDPISGHTALYWYRQSLGQGPEFLIYFQGTGAADDSGLPNDRFFAVRPEGSVSTLKIQRTERGDSAVYLCASRTSGRSNEQYFGPGTRLTVT.

This sequence joins TRBV3-1 and TRBJ1-3; no firm D call. V lost 5 bases to trimming and J lost 0 bases, with 8 bases between them. Germline V gives CDR1 LGHDT, CDR2 YNNKEL (reference sequence). The CDR3 has 14 residues. This CDR3 reads CASSSGSSGNTIYF. DNA for the CDR3: TGTGCCAGCAGCTCCGGGTCCTCTGGAAACACCATATATTTT.

This clonotype was seen at least ten times. V is TRBV20-1 and J is TRBJ2-5; a weak D match, TRBD1 (6 bases). The ends were cut back, 5 bases at V and 5 bases at J, with 12 bases in the middle. The CDR3 contains 12 residues. The V gene's germline CDR1 is DFQATT and CDR2 SNEGSKA (reference sequence). Here the CDR3 DNA reads TGCAGTGCTTATCGGACAGAGGAGACCCAGTACTTC. It is translated as CSAYRTEETQYF.

About this clonotype: A much larger clone lies a single base off, so this may be a read error. The chain couples TRBV4-2 to TRBJ1-2; the D is unclear. Germline V CDR1 and CDR2: LGHNA, YNFKEQ. The CDR3 is 15 residues long. The CDR3 spells CARSQELAFNYGYTF. In DNA, the CDR3 is TGTGCCCGCAGCCAAGAACTCGCTTTTAACTATGGCTACACCTTC.

The chain recombines TRBV5-1 with TRBJ1-4, with a tentative D call TRBD1 (5 bases). V dropped 7 bases and J dropped 3 bases, with 13 bases sitting between them. The CDR3 contains 14 residues. Germline CDR1 is SGHRS and CDR2 is YFSETQ. As DNA, the CDR3 is TGCGCCAGCGGCCACGGGGGGGCTAATGAAAAACTGTTTTTT. This encodes CASGHGGANEKLFF.